These 25 T cell receptor beta chains were sequenced from one sample in a study of CD8+CD57+ T cells in acquired aplastic anemia. Template material for TCR beta VDJ and CDR3 profiling consisted of genomic DNA. TCRdb re-analysed the reads in MiXCR, keeping a single row per CDR3 protein. The data contain about 210,000 distinct CDR3 sequences, around 63% of them singletons. The sequencing sample was made of sorted CD4+, CD8+, or CD8+CD57+ T cells (not recorded which) from PBMCs. The receptors originated from a human donor in good health.

This chain connects TRBV28 to TRBJ2-3; 14 bases agree with TRBD2. The length of the CDR3 is 19 residues. Germline V CDR1 and CDR2: MDHEN, SYDVKM. The V gene end was trimmed by 2 bases and the J gene end by 4 bases; junction bases not matched to a gene: 11. This CDR3 is CASSLVVGTSGSRADTQYF. The CDR3 DNA reads TGTGCCAGCAGTTTAGTAGTTGGGACTAGCGGGAGTCGGGCAGATACGCAGTATTTT. The variable domain in full, with the rest retrieved from reference TRBV28 and TRBJ2-3, is DVKVTQSSRYLVKRTGEKVFLECVQDMDHENMFWYRQDPGLGLRLIYFSYDVKMKEKGDIPEGYSVSREKKERFSLILESASTNQTSMYLCASSLVVGTSGSRADTQYFGPGTRLTVL.

The chain couples TRBV12-3 or TRBV12-4 to TRBJ2-7; 7 nucleotides match TRBD1. CDR3 length equals 13 residues. V was pared by 5 bases and J by 2 bases, with 3 bases of the junction left unmatched. DNA of the CDR3: TGTGCCAGCAGTGCGACAGGGACCTACGAGCAGTACTTC. This translates into CASSATGTYEQYF.

The chain joins TRBV7-9 to TRBJ1-2; 7 positions agree with TRBD1. The ends lost 6 bases at V and 5 bases at J; junction bases unmatched: 6. The CDR3 contains 13 residues. Germline CDR1 is SEHNR and CDR2 is FQNEAQ (reference sequence). The CDR3 DNA reads as TGTGCCAGCAGTCAGGGACAGAATTATGGCTACACCTTC. This codes for CASSQGQNYGYTF.

This chain connects TRBV6-1 to TRBJ2-2; TRBD2 matches 7 bases. Germline V lookup: CDR1 MNHNS, CDR2 SASEGT. V shed 2 bases and J 7 bases; nucleotides not matched to a gene: 7. CDR3 length equals 15 residues. Written as DNA, the CDR3 is TGTGCCAGCAGTGAACGGTGGGAGGGCTTCGGGGAGCTGTTTTTT. The encoded protein is CASSERWEGFGELFF.

J is TRBJ1-2 and V is TRBV29-1; 10 bases agree with TRBD1. The V gene end was trimmed by 5 bases and the J gene end by 5 bases; junction bases not matched to a gene: 17. Germline values: CDR1 SQVTM, CDR2 ANQGSEA. The CDR3 runs 17 residues. CDR3 nucleotides: TGCAGCGTTCCCCAAAGGCGTGGGACAGGGGTAGATTATGGCTACACCTTC. This codes for CSVPQRRGTGVDYGYTF. The variable domain in full, completed from reference TRBV29-1 and TRBJ1-2, reads SAVISQKPSRDICQRGTSLTIQCQVDSQVTMMFWYRQQPGQSLTLIATANQGSEATYESGFVIDKFPISRPNLTFSTLTVSNMSPEDSSIYLCSVPQRRGTGVDYGYTFGSGTRLTVV.

V and J are TRBV7-9 and TRBJ2-5; 12 bases match TRBD1. The CDR3 is 15 amino acids. Germline V gene sequence: CDR1 SEHNR, CDR2 FQNEAQ (reference sequence). With 5 bases clipped from V and 5 bases from J, the junction kept 6 bases outside the gene matches. CDR3 residues: CASSTGTGGLETQYF. As DNA, the CDR3 is TGTGCCAGCAGCACCGGGACAGGGGGCCTGGAGACCCAGTACTTC.

The rearrangement links TRBV25-1 to TRBJ2-5; D not resolved. Trimming stripped 3 bases from V and 5 bases from J, with 10 bases between. The CDR3 is 13 amino acids. The V gene's germline CDR1 is MGHDK and CDR2 SYGVNS. The CDR3 is CASSDSYGETQYF. The DNA of the CDR3 is TGTGCCAGCAGTGACTCATACGGGGAGACCCAGTACTTC.

The chain couples TRBV25-1 to TRBJ2-3, with D perhaps matching TRBD1 or TRBD2 (5 bases each). The CDR3 length is 16 residues. Trimming shortened V by 2 bases and J by 2 bases, and 14 bases separated the two germline ends. Germline V gene sequence: CDR1 MGHDK, CDR2 SYGVNS. The CDR3 is CASSEGWGSHTDTQYF. In nucleotides, the CDR3 is TGTGCCAGCAGTGAAGGGTGGGGGTCCCACACAGATACGCAGTATTTT.

The V call is TRBV15, the J call TRBJ2-7; 11 bases line up with TRBD2. This CDR3 spans 15 amino acids. Germline CDR1 LNHNV, CDR2 YYDKDF (reference sequence). With V trimmed by 1 base and J by 6 bases, 5 bases remained unmatched. The CDR3 here is CATSRVLAGGGEQYF. The CDR3 nucleotides are TGTGCCACCAGCAGAGTGCTAGCGGGAGGAGGCGAGCAGTACTTC.

This clonotype appeared a few times. J is TRBJ2-1 and V is TRBV7-2; D is unresolved. The CDR3 totals 12 residues. CDR1 is SGHTA and CDR2 is FQGNSA in the germline V gene. The V end was cut by 5 bases, the J end by 9 bases, with 11 bases between. CDR3 DNA: TGTGCCAGCAGCCCTCGAGGAACTGAGCAGTTCTTC. Its protein product is CASSPRGTEQFF. Full variable domain (outside the CDR3, taken from reference TRBV7-2 and TRBJ2-1): GAGVSQSPSNKVTEKGKDVELRCDPISGHTALYWYRQSLGQGLEFLIYFQGNSAPDKSGLPSDRFSAERTGGSVSTLTIQRTQQEDSAVYLCASSPRGTEQFFGPGTRLTVL.

The chain uses TRBV7-6 and TRBJ2-3; 11 nucleotides line up with TRBD2. The CDR3 consists of 15 residues. CDR1 is SGHVS and CDR2 is FNYEAQ in the germline V gene. The V and J ends lost 4 bases and 11 bases, in that order; junction bases with no gene match: 11. The CDR3 bases are TGTGCCAGCAGCTCACTAGCGGGAGAGGCGGCTGAGCAGTATTTT. It translates to CASSSLAGEAAEQYF.

This clonotype appeared a few times. The chain uses TRBV20-1 and TRBJ2-7, with 11 bases matching TRBD1. The CDR3 extends over 16 amino acids. Germline lookup yields CDR1 DFQATT and CDR2 SNEGSKA (reference sequence). The V and J ends lost 6 bases and 2 bases, in that order; junction bases with no gene match: 12. CDR3 nucleotide sequence: TGCAGTGCCCCTGGGGGGGGGGGACAGGGGGCCTACGAGCAGTACTTC. Encoded protein: CSAPGGGGQGAYEQYF.

The rearrangement links TRBV20-1 to TRBJ2-7; 8 bases agree with TRBD1. CDR1 DFQATT and CDR2 SNEGSKA come from the germline V gene (reference sequence). The CDR3 runs to 16 residues. V lost 1 base to trimming and J lost 3 bases; unmatched junction nucleotides: 11. The CDR3 DNA reads as TGCAGTGCTAGAGCCCTTAGACAGGGGCTTAACTACGAGCAGTACTTC. Encoded protein: CSARALRQGLNYEQYF.

The rearrangement joins TRBV6-1 to TRBJ1-2, with D unresolved. The CDR3 totals 15 residues. CDR1 is MNHNS, CDR2 SASEGT, per germline. The ends were cut back, 2 bases at V and 0 bases at J, with 10 bases in the middle. The CDR3 DNA reads as TGTGCCAGCAGTGAAAGCGAGACCCCTAACTATGGCTACACCTTC. As protein: CASSESETPNYGYTF.

This clonotype was seen at least ten times. CDR3 sequence reads: CASSYSSGYTF. The CDR3 DNA sequence: TGTGCCAGCAGCTACAGTTCTGGCTACACCTTC. This chain links TRBV7-9 with TRBJ1-2; D is undetermined. The CDR3 has 11 amino acids. Trimming pared 4 bases from V and 7 bases from J, leaving 7 bases between. Germline lookup yields CDR1 SEHNR and CDR2 FQNEAQ (reference sequence). Filled out from reference TRBV7-9 and TRBJ1-2, the complete variable domain reads DTGVSQNPRHKITKRGQNVTFRCDPISEHNRLYWYRQTLGQGPEFLTYFQNEAQLEKSRLLSDRFSAERPKGSFSTLEIQRTEQGDSAMYLCASSYSSGYTFGSGTRLTVV.

The J gene is TRBJ2-3, the V gene TRBV7-2; possibly TRBD1 or TRBD2 for D (5 bases each). The CDR3 is made up of 15 amino acids. Germline CDR1 SGHTA, CDR2 FQGNSA. Trimming removed 1 base at V and 8 bases at J, with 16 bases between. CDR3 sequence (DNA): TGTGCCAGCAGCTTAGAAACTAGAAGGGGTAGTACGCAGTATTTT. Protein: CASSLETRRGSTQYF.

This clonotype was counted only a few times. In this CDR3 the conserved last residue, phenylalanine or tryptophan, is missing, so a read error is likely. No DNA is shown, since the ends of the CDR3 on it are uncertain; the CDR3 is the one TCRdb lists. The CDR3 spells CASSLLGLAI. J is TRBJ2-5 and V is TRBV12-3 or TRBV12-4; TRBD2, the D gene given by the table, was not confirmed from the DNA. The CDR3 sequence runs 10 residues, both termini included.

This clonotype has at least ten counts. V gene TRBV7-2 combines with J gene TRBJ1-1, with D perhaps matching TRBD1 (5 bases). V was pared by 0 bases and J by 0 bases, with 8 bases between. Per the germline V gene, CDR1 is SGHTA and CDR2 is FQGNSA. The CDR3 runs to 15 residues. The CDR3: CASSLAGLLNTEAFF. The DNA of the CDR3 is TGTGCCAGCAGCTTAGCGGGACTTCTGAACACTGAAGCTTTCTTT.

This clonotype was counted at least ten times. The J gene is TRBJ1-2, the V gene TRBV19; a weak D match, TRBD1 (5 bases). Germline V gives CDR1 LNHDA, CDR2 SQIVND (reference sequence). The CDR3 loop spans 14 amino acids. Trimming shortened V by 7 bases and J by 3 bases, and 15 bases separated the two germline ends. Written as DNA, the CDR3 is TGTGCCAGTACCATCCCAGGGACCCACTATGGCTACACCTTC. Translating gives CASTIPGTHYGYTF.

This clonotype was detected ten times or more. The chain joins TRBV4-2 to TRBJ1-1; 7 bases map to TRBD1. Losses at the gene ends were 4 bases for V and 5 bases for J; bases not matched to a gene: 10. CDR3 length: 15 residues. Germline values: CDR1 LGHNA, CDR2 YNFKEQ. CDR3 in DNA: TGTGCCAGCAGCCCCTCGGAAGGGGGCGCGACTGAAGCTTTCTTT. Protein product: CASSPSEGGATEAFF.

This clonotype was counted only a few times. The chain couples TRBV20-1 to TRBJ2-3; D unclear. CDR3 size: 11 residues. V gave up 3 bases and J gave up 2 bases, with 3 bases separating them. CDR1 is DFQATT, CDR2 SNEGSKA, per germline (reference sequence). Written as DNA, the CDR3 is TGCAGTGCTAGGCACACAGATACGCAGTATTTT. Translating it yields CSARHTDTQYF.

The gene calls are TRBV10-3 and TRBJ2-2; maybe TRBD1 (6 bases). This CDR3 is 14 amino acids long. Per the germline V gene, CDR1 is ENHRY and CDR2 is SYGVKD. V lost 0 bases to trimming and J lost 6 bases, with 8 bases between them. In nucleotides, the CDR3 is TGTGCCATCAGTGAGTCTGCAGGGGCCGGGGAGCTGTTTTTT. Translation gives CAISESAGAGELFF.

This clonotype was observed many times. The rearrangement links TRBV6-5 to TRBJ1-1, with D perhaps TRBD1 (5 bases). The V end lost 5 bases, the J end lost 3 bases, and 13 bases lay between the germline ends. Germline-derived CDR1 and CDR2 are MNHEY and SVGAGI. The CDR3 totals 14 residues. In DNA form, the CDR3 reads TGTGCCAGCAGTGCCGGGGGGTCATACACTGAAGCTTTCTTT. Translation gives CASSAGGSYTEAFF.

The rearrangement links TRBV20-1 to TRBJ1-5; 8 nucleotides agree with TRBD1. Trimming cost V 6 bases and J 6 bases; bases outside gene matches: 10. Germline CDR1 DFQATT, CDR2 SNEGSKA (reference sequence). The CDR3 length is 14 residues. The CDR3 region is CSAGYRGFGQPQHF. Here the CDR3 DNA reads TGCAGTGCGGGTTACAGGGGGTTCGGTCAGCCCCAGCATTTT.

The rearrangement links TRBV4-1 to TRBJ2-2, with D possibly TRBD1 on 5 matching bases. Between the trimmed V and J ends, which lost 2 bases and 7 bases, there was a span of 8 bases. Per germline, CDR1 MGHRA and CDR2 YSYEKL. The CDR3 has 13 amino acids. The CDR3: CASSQRTYGELFF. The CDR3 region has the DNA TGCGCCAGCAGCCAAAGGACATACGGGGAGCTGTTTTTT.